This T cell receptor beta chain was profiled in a study of T cell responses to AZD1222 COVID-19 vaccine. Findings and caveats of the study: Baseline testing showed seropositivity in only six or seven AZD1222 recipients. Without day 14 samples, only post-peak T cell repertoires were studied.

As regards this clone: Antigen: not known.

Using immunoSEQ multiplex PCR, the repertoire was profiled, and TCRdb retains in-frame clones only, with some absent. The sample consists of about 110,000 clones, about 90% of them appearing once. V was pared by 5 bases and J by 10 bases, with 5 bases of the junction left unmatched. The CDR3 runs 14 residues. CDR1 and CDR2 from the germline V gene are SNHLY and FYNNEI. Material: peripheral blood, obtained 28 days after the second AZD1222 dose. V gene TRBV2 combines with J gene TRBJ1-6, with TRBD1 identical over 10 bases. The TCR sequence derives from an adult who received the AZD1222 COVID-19 vaccine. This chain's CDR3 is CASSYGQGESPLHF. The CDR3 DNA sequence: TGTGCCAGCAGTTACGGACAGGGGGAATCACCCCTCCACTTT.